What follows describes a single T cell receptor beta chain. Clones were sequenced by immunoSEQ multiplex PCR, and TCRdb holds only the in-frame ones, with some missing. This table holds more than 45,000 clones, 87% found once. This sample was taken from a study of blood T cell repertoires in COVID-19. Overall study context: Both acute and convalescent COVID-19 samples were obtained from the United States, Italy and Spain.

The junction had 13 bases not matched to a gene; V was cut back by 5 bases and J by 9 bases. The CDR3 consists of 15 residues. Looked up from germline, CDR1 is SGHVS and CDR2 is FQNEAQ. Specimen: peripheral blood. The clonotype was recovered from an elderly woman with COVID-19, enrolled during active disease. The chain recombines TRBV7-8 with TRBJ2-7, with 10 bases that match TRBD1. CDR3 sequence (DNA): TGTGCCAGCAGCGACCGGGACAGGGGACCCCGGGGGCAGTACTTC. Amino acid sequence: CASSDRDRGPRGQYF.